The 2 T cell receptor beta chains given below trace back to one sample, sequenced in a study of blood T cell repertoires in COVID-19. Produced via immunoSEQ multiplex PCR; TCRdb's table is partial and in-frame only. The table includes 85,000 to 100,000 clones, around 85% detected once. The sequenced sample consisted of peripheral blood. These TCRs come from a woman in her fifties or sixties with COVID-19, enrolled during active disease.

The chain joins TRBV28 to TRBJ2-1; D perhaps matches TRBD1 (6 bases). Per the germline V gene, CDR1 is MDHEN and CDR2 is SYDVKM. Trimming left V 8 bases short and J 5 bases short, with 16 bases between. CDR3 size: 14 residues. The CDR3 coding sequence is TGTGCCAGCGGCTCACCAGGGGTCCACAATGAGCAGTTCTTC. Protein product: CASGSPGVHNEQFF.

V is TRBV7-2 and J is TRBJ2-1; 8 nucleotides match TRBD2. The germline V gene has CDR1 SGHTA and CDR2 FQGNSA. There are 16 residues in the CDR3. V gave up 3 bases and J gave up 4 bases; unmatched junction bases: 8. CDR3 amino acids: CASSFSAGGSYNEQFF. In nucleotides, the CDR3 is TGTGCCAGCAGCTTCTCGGCGGGGGGAAGTTACAATGAGCAGTTCTTC.